The source of this TCR beta chain is a study of beta chain features in type 1 diabetes listed by TCRdb under 2018. Regarding the study in general: Mean age, gender distribution, total cell number and subset yield were not different between patients and healthy donors. A total of under 140,000,000 sorted cells were examined across all samples, and the number of cells per subset was strongly correlated with RNA yield. The study compared the TCRB repertoires of sorted circulating CD4+ T cell subsets in recently diagnosed type 1 diabetes patients with those in matched healthy donors. Naive and central memory subsets were obtained from all 30 or so donors, but regulatory and stem cell-like memory subsets were isolated from only 8 patients and roughly eight healthy donors. What the work shows at the level of the full study, not this receptor alone: Only small numbers of individuals were included in the HLA sub-analyses, which left unresolved whether HLA type had any influence on TCRB rearrangement. Sequencing cDNA rather than genomic DNA could over-represent highly expressing activated cells, although activation and CD3 levels did not differ between groups. Shorter templates might have been favored by PCR, but patient and control samples were amplified and corrected together, so both groups would have been affected equally by any skew. In all four CD4+ subsets, TCRB CDR3 length was moderately but significantly shorter in type 1 diabetes patients. At VDJ recombination sites, patients with type 1 diabetes made fewer insertions and deleted more nucleotides, a pattern implying thymic rearrangement abnormalities. Naive, central memory and regulatory TCRB repertoires appeared to be more similar among patients than among healthy donors.

The High Capacity cDNA Reverse Transcription Kit was used to reverse transcribe all of the isolated RNA, meaning that expressed TCRB transcripts were what got sequenced. Stem cell-like memory T cell samples underwent survey-depth immunoSEQ sequencing, averaging approximately 1 million total reads per sample. Sorted cells were lysed in RLT buffer, and RNA was extracted using DNase-treated RNeasy Micro or Mini kits according to cell number. To prevent cross-contamination, each cell subset was processed individually, whereas patient and healthy donor samples were processed jointly. TCRB sequences were amplified from cDNA with the immunoSEQ multiplex PCR, producing 87-bp fragments spanning the CDR3 region. Sequencing of the amplicons was done on the Illumina HiSeq platform. Per the authors' processing: Synthetic template baselines were used to correct PCR bias computationally, reads within Hamming distance 2 were collapsed, and singletons that could not be merged were discarded. By aligning reads against IMGT, V, D and J genes, CDR3 length, and insertions or deletions at six rearrangement sites were assigned. Within each subset, clonotype counts were normalized to the number of sorted cells before true diversity and Gini coefficients were calculated with the tcR R package. The overlap coefficient, calculated on TCRB nucleotide sequences, was used to measure repertoire sharing. Not all clones reach the TCRdb copy of this immuneACCESS table, which keeps in-frame sequences only. Checked studies attribute under half of the gap to unresolved V genes and leave the rest unexplained. The D gene and trimming were derived from the DNA, and the V and J assignments and clone size from that table. Across this sample there are 80,000 to 90,000 clones, with 30% to 35% seen only once. Over 0.4% of the sample belongs to the ten largest clones.

Notes on this clone: What antigen it recognizes has not been identified. Qualities for individual bases were not recorded, and no much larger clone is one base off.

CDR3 length: 17 amino acids, cysteine to phenylalanine. Only the CDR3 part of the read is kept: 51 bases, read in frame from the first base. Trimmed from V: 1 base; trimmed from J: 4 bases; junction bases lacking a gene match: 8. According to the germline V gene, CDR1 reads MGHRA and CDR2 reads YSYEKL. A single peripheral blood draw of 95 to 150 mL on average was collected from each donor into heparinised tubes. A BD FACSAria II and a panel including CD45RO, CCR7, CD25, CD127, CD95 and CD27 were used to sort naive, central memory, regulatory and stem cell-like memory CD4+ T cells. All sorted populations exceeded 98% purity. Right away, PBMCs were isolated by Lymphoprep density gradient centrifugation and were stained directly, with no culture step. To minimize batch effects, samples were stained and sorted in pairs, one healthy donor with one patient per experiment.

Material: stem cell memory CD4+ T cells from blood. This specimen's cell subset or site label, per the study, means: stem cell-like memory CD4+ T cells. The source is a woman aged 18-30 years in good health. The chain is assembled from TRBV4-1 and TRBJ2-1, with TRBD1 matching 9 junction bases. The DNA sequence is TGCGCCAGCAGCCAAGTCTTACAGGGGGCGAAGTACAATGAGCAGTTCTTC. It is translated as CASSQVLQGAKYNEQFF.